This entry features one T cell receptor beta chain sequence. The antigen remains unidentified. V lost 5 bases, J lost 4 bases, and 6 bases lay in between. The CDR3 is 12 amino acids. CDR1 and CDR2 from the germline V gene are SEHNR and FQNEAQ (reference sequence). Individuals having autoimmune disease history or systemic immunosuppression were not enrolled. This sample was taken from a study of OX40 agonist ivuxolimab in advanced cancers. Study-wide context: The treatment was a fully human IgG2 OX40 agonist, ivuxolimab.

Study results and caveats: Low clonal expansion, among the lowest seen, marked partial responders at 0.1-3.0 mg/kg.

TCRdb keeps only in-frame clones here, not all; method: immunoSEQ multiplex PCR. The table lists 100,000 to 130,000 clones, around 90% of them singletons. The material was CD4+ or CD8+ T cells sorted from blood, obtained in a trial of the OX40 agonist ivuxolimab. The rearrangement uses TRBV7-9 and TRBJ2-1, with D unresolved. The clonotype originates from an adult with an advanced solid tumor such as melanoma, head and neck, liver or kidney cancer. CDR3 nucleotides: TGTGCCAGCAGCCTGGATTACAATGAGCAGTTCTTC. Amino acid sequence: CASSLDYNEQFF.